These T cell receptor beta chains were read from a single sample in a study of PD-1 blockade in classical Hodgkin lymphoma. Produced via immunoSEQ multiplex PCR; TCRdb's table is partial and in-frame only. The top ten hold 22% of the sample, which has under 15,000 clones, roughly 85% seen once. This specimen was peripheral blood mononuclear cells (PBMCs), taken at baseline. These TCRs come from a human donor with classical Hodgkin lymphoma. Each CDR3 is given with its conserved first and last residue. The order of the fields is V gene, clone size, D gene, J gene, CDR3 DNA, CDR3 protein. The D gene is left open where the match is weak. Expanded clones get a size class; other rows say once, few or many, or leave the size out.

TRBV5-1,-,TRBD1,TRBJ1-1,TGCGCCAGCAGCTTGAGATCGGACAGGGCGAACACTGAAGCTTTCTTT,CASSLRSDRANTEAFF
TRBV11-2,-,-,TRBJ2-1,TGTGCCAGCAGCCCAGAGTACAATGAGCAGTTCTTC,CASSPEYNEQFF
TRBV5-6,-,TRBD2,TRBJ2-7,TGTGCCAGCAGCTTGGCTCCCGGGACTAGCCTCTCCTACGAGCAGTACTTC,CASSLAPGTSLSYEQYF
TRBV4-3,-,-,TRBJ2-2,TGCGCCAGCAGCCAAGAAAGAGCTAGCTCAGCTAACACCGGGGAGCTGTTTTTT,CASSQERASSANTGELFF
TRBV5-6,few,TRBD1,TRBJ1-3,TGTGCCAGCAGCCACATCCCCGACAGGGCCTCAGGAAACACCATATATTTT,CASSHIPDRASGNTIYF
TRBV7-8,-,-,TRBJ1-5,TGTGCCAGCAGCTGGTTGGGGGGCGGCAATCAGCCCCAGCATTTT,CASSWLGGGNQPQHF
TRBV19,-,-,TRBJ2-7,TGTGCCAGCCGCCCAATCGACAGAGGCTCCTACGAGCAGTACTTC,CASRPIDRGSYEQYF
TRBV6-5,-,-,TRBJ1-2,TGTGCCAGCAGTCCCGACAGGTTCTATGGCTACACCTTC,CASSPDRFYGYTF
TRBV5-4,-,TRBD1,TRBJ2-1,TGTGCCAGCAGCCCGCCTCACAGGGGGTACTACAATGAGCAGTTCTTC,CASSPPHRGYYNEQFF
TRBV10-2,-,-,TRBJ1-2,TGCGCCAGCAGTGAGGGGTACAGCATCTACACCTTC,CASSEGYSIYTF
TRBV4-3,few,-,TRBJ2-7,TGCGCCAGCAGCCCACGATTGGCAGGTGCTGTGGGCGAGCAGTACTTC,CASSPRLAGAVGEQYF
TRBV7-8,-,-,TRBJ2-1,TGTGCCAGCAGCTCATGGGCGAGGCAGTTCTTC,CASSSWARQFF
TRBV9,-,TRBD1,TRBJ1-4,TGTGCCAGCAGCGTAGGGGACAGGGAGAATGAAAAACTGTTTTTT,CASSVGDRENEKLFF
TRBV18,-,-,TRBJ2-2,TGTGCCAGCTCACCACCGCGTGATACCGGGGAGCTGTTTTTT,CASSPPRDTGELFF
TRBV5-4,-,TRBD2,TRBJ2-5,TGTGCCAGCAGCTTGGGCCTAGCGGGGGGCTACCAAGAGACCCAGTACTTC,CASSLGLAGGYQETQYF
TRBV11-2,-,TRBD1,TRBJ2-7,TGTGCCAGCAGCTTAGGACAGGGTAACGTCCAGTACTTC,CASSLGQGNVQYF
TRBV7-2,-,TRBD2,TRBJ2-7,TGTGCCAGCAGCTTAGGTCTAGCGGGGGGTTACGAGCAGTACTTC,CASSLGLAGGYEQYF
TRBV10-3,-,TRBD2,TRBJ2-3,TGTGCCATCACTGTACTAGCGGGGGACACAGATACGCAGTATTTT,CAITVLAGDTDTQYF
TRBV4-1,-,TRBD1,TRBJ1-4,TGCGCCAGCAGCCAAGGGGACAGGGGGCGAGAAAAACTGTTTTTT,CASSQGDRGREKLFF
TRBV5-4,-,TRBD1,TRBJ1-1,TGTGCCAGCAGCTTGGAACGTGGTGTCAGGGGGCTGACTGAAGCTTTCTTT,CASSLERGVRGLTEAFF
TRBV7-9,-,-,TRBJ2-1,TGTGCCAGCAGCTTACCTGAGGTTAGGAGGGATGAGCAGTTCTTC,CASSLPEVRRDEQFF
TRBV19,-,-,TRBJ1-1,TGTGCCAGTAGTATATACAGGGCCGCTGAAGCTTTCTTT,CASSIYRAAEAFF
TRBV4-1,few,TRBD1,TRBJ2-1,TGCGCCAGCAGCCTCCGGGACAGGGAGGGTAATGAGCAGTTCTTC,CASSLRDREGNEQFF